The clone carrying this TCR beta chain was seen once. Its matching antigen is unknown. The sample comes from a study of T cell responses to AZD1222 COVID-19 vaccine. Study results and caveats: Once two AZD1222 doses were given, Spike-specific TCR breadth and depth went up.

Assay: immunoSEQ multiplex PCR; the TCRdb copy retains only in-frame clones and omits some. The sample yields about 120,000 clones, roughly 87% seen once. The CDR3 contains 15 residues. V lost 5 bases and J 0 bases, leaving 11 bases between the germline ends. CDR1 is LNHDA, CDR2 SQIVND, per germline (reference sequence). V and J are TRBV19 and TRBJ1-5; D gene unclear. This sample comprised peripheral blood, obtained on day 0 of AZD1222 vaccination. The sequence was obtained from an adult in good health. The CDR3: CASSWPAASNQPQHF. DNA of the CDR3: TGTGCCAGTAGTTGGCCGGCGGCTAGCAATCAGCCCCAGCATTTT.